This T cell receptor (beta chain) was identified during a study of a mutant IDH1 vaccine in newly diagnosed glioma. As for the study in general: The first vaccination came 4-6 weeks after radiotherapy alone, or with temozolomide cycles. Of treated patients, around 62% were men and approximately 40% women, averaging around 42 years. Receipt of radiotherapy, temozolomide, or both preceded the study, and most received both.

Sequencing was performed with immunoSEQ multiplex PCR; in TCRdb, only in-frame clones are kept and a portion is missing. The sample holds roughly 120,000 clones; around 90% are singletons and the top ten take 0.5% to 0.65%. This clone was seen only once. What it binds is unknown. Regarding time point: week 11, during vaccination. One vaccine dose held 300 ug of mutant IDH1 20-mer peptide and came with topical imiquimod. CDR3 length equals 12 residues. Germline values: CDR1 MNHEY, CDR2 SVGAGI. Between the trimmed V and J ends, which lost 5 bases and 1 base, there was a span of 5 bases. The chain couples TRBV6-5 to TRBJ1-2; D gene uncertain. The receptor was derived from a woman in her forties or fifties with glioma. The specimen comprised PBMCs, sampled from a glioma patient whose treatment included an IDH1 peptide vaccine. CDR3 sequence reads: CASSPVNYGYTF. CDR3 coding DNA: TGTGCCAGCAGTCCAGTTAACTATGGCTACACCTTC.